This TCR beta chain originates from a study of Ad26.COV2.S vaccination and SARS-CoV-2 variants. The study, taken as a whole, reports: There was reportedly substantial breadth in spike-specific CD8+ and CD4+ T cell responses after vaccination. Using TCR breadth and depth analyses may have led to underestimated total T cell responses.

The CDR3 consists of 15 residues. From germline, CDR1 is MNHEY and CDR2 SMNVEV (reference sequence). V gave up 2 bases and J gave up 2 bases, with 13 bases separating them. Profiling relied on immunoSEQ multiplex PCR, and the TCRdb table lists in-frame clones only, not all of them. The sample has 300,000 to 400,000 clones; 70% to 90% are singletons. Note on this clone: What it binds is unknown.

The treatment denotes: roughly 20 received Ad26.COV2.S at low or high dose, single or two shots; several received placebo; per-sample allocation not given. Samples came from day 63 after the first vaccine or placebo injection. The origin of this receptor is a person between 18 and 60 years old who received the Ad26.COV2.S COVID-19 vaccine or a placebo. V and J are TRBV27 and TRBJ2-7; the D call may be TRBD1 or TRBD2 (6 bases each). Sample: peripheral blood, taken in a trial of Ad26.COV2.S vaccine versus placebo. The DNA of the CDR3 is TGTGCCAGCAGTTTAAGGGGGGAGGCCACCTACGAGCAGTACTTC. Translation gives CASSLRGEATYEQYF.